This T cell receptor beta chain emerged from a study of T cell responses to AZD1222 COVID-19 vaccine. Whole-study findings and limits: White British ancestry dominated among donors, who included more females, and clonal diversity was possibly underestimated. Nearly half of spike-specific TCRs reportedly target variant regions that are unmutated in the B.1.351 and B.1.1.7 variants. Baseline antibody screening turned up just 6 or 7 seropositive AZD1222 recipients. No repertoire was sampled before or during the peak T cell response, only after it.

This CDR3 has 15 amino acids. V was pared by 1 base and J by 4 bases, with 13 bases between. Germline values: CDR1 SEHNR, CDR2 FQNEAQ (reference sequence). TCRdb's table, derived via immunoSEQ multiplex PCR, lists solely in-frame clones and lacks some. The sample shows 150,000 or so clones, around 90% of them seen only once. Regarding this clone: Its target is unknown.

The source is an adult who received the MenACWY meningococcal vaccine as a control. The chain carries TRBV7-9 and TRBJ1-2; D not certain. The sample here was peripheral blood, taken 28 days after the second dose of the MenACWY control vaccine. The CDR3 coding sequence is TGTGCCAGCAGCTTAGAAGTGACGGCTATCTATGGCTACACCTTC. It codes for CASSLEVTAIYGYTF.